This is a list of T cell receptor beta chains from one sample in a study of blood T cell repertoires in COVID-19. Profiling relied on immunoSEQ multiplex PCR, and the TCRdb table lists in-frame clones only, not all of them. The data show around 130,000 clones, approximately 84% seen once. Input material: peripheral blood. The origin of the receptors is a man aged 70 or older with acute or convalescent COVID-19. Both conserved end residues are part of each CDR3. The order of the fields is clone size, J gene, D gene, V gene, CDR3 DNA, CDR3 protein. D genes are given only for firm matches. Part of the rows lack a size; the others show once, few, many or a class for expanded clones.

NA TRBJ1-4 NA TRBV7-6 TGTGCCAGCAGCTTAGTCCCGGGGCAGGGAGGAAAACTGTTTTTT CASSLVPGQGGKLFF
NA TRBJ1-2 NA TRBV6-5 TGTGCCAGCAGTTACTCGATGGCCACAGGTCGTCGGGGCTACACCTTC CASSYSMATGRRGYTF
once TRBJ1-3 NA TRBV6-5 TGTGCCAGCAGGCAATCCAGACAGGGAAACACCATATATTTT CASRQSRQGNTIYF
NA TRBJ2-7 NA TRBV6-5 TGTGCCAGCAGTTATGAGGTCATGGGCTACGAGCAGTACTTC CASSYEVMGYEQYF
NA TRBJ1-2 NA TRBV19 TGTGCCAGTAGTATAGGAGGCGCGGGCTACACCTTC CASSIGGAGYTF
once TRBJ2-1 TRBD2 TRBV29-1 TGCAGCGTTGATTGGTGGGGAGGGAGTGAGCAGTTCTTC CSVDWWGGSEQFF
NA TRBJ2-7 TRBD2 TRBV5-1 TGCGCCAGCAGCTTGGCGGCTAGCGGGGGCGCTCCCTACGAGCAGTACTTC CASSLAASGGAPYEQYF
NA TRBJ1-2 TRBD1 TRBV3-1/TRBV3-2 TGTGCCAGCAGCCAACAAAATTACCTGGGACAGGGGGTCTATGGCTACACCTTC CASSQQNYLGQGVYGYTF
NA TRBJ2-2 TRBD1 TRBV5-4 TGTGCCAGCAGCTTGGGGGGACAGGGCACCGGGGAGCTGTTTTTT CASSLGGQGTGELFF
NA TRBJ1-6 TRBD1 TRBV6-5 TGTGCCAGCACAGGGGGCGAAGGTAATTCACCCCTCCACTTT CASTGGEGNSPLHF
NA TRBJ1-4 NA TRBV18 TGTGCCAGCACCGAAGGGGCAACCCGGGGAGGTGAAAAACTGTTTTTT CASTEGATRGGEKLFF
NA TRBJ2-3 NA TRBV7-9 TGTGCCAGCACCGCTGACAGGCTCACAGATACGCAGTATTTT CASTADRLTDTQYF
NA TRBJ1-3 TRBD1 TRBV6-2/TRBV6-3 TGTGCCAGCAGTAGGACAGGCTCTGGAAACACCATATATTTT CASSRTGSGNTIYF
NA TRBJ2-7 NA TRBV7-9 TGTGCCAGCAGGCCCTTGGGGCCTGCCTACGAGCAGTACTTC CASRPLGPAYEQYF
NA TRBJ1-2 TRBD1 TRBV3-1/TRBV3-2 TGTGCCAGCAGCCAATCTGACAGGGGGCGAGCCGGTGACTACACCTTC CASSQSDRGRAGDYTF
NA TRBJ1-1 NA TRBV10-3 TGTGCCATCAGTGAGTCGATAGGGGACACGGTTTCGGCTGAAGCTTTCTTT CAISESIGDTVSAEAFF
NA TRBJ1-3 NA TRBV7-6 TGTGCCAGCAGCCCCGCAGGGGCCTCTGGAAACACCATATATTTT CASSPAGASGNTIYF
NA TRBJ1-5 NA TRBV19 TGTGCCAGTAGTATCGGGGGGGAAATGGGGCCCCAGCATTTT CASSIGGEMGPQHF
NA TRBJ2-1 NA TRBV20-1 TGCAGTGCGGACTGGTACAATGAGCAGTTCTTC CSADWYNEQFF
NA TRBJ1-1 NA TRBV25-1 TGTGCCAGCCGCCCGGGGGGTGGCCCTGAAGCTTTCTTT CASRPGGGPEAFF
NA TRBJ2-7 TRBD2 TRBV7-2 TGTGCCAGCAGCTTAAGCGGGGGGCGGTACGAGCAGTACTTC CASSLSGGRYEQYF
NA TRBJ2-5 NA TRBV21-1 TGTGCCAGCAGCAAAACAGGGGGCCCTATACAAGAGACCCAGTACTTC CASSKTGGPIQETQYF
NA TRBJ2-7 NA TRBV2 TGTGCCAGCAGGGAAACGGGGGCCTACGAGCAGTACTTC CASRETGAYEQYF
few TRBJ2-2 NA TRBV18 TGTGCCAGCTCACCCCAGGGCTCGGGAGCCGGGGAGCTGTTTTTT CASSPQGSGAGELFF
NA TRBJ2-6 NA TRBV19 TGTGCCAGTAGAGGGGCCTACTCTGGGGCCAACGTCCTGACTTTC CASRGAYSGANVLTF
few TRBJ1-2 NA TRBV5-1 TGCGCCAGCAGCTTGTCAGGGTCTGATGGCTACACCTTC CASSLSGSDGYTF
NA TRBJ2-7 NA TRBV6-1 TGTGCCAGCAGTGAAGGGGACTTCTACGAGCAGTACTTC CASSEGDFYEQYF
few TRBJ2-3 TRBD2 TRBV5-1 TGCGCCAGCAGCCCGGGGGGGCCGGATATGAATACGCAGTATTTT CASSPGGPDMNTQYF
NA TRBJ2-2 NA TRBV6-5 TGTGCCAGCCTCGGGGTCACCGGGGAGCTGTTTTTT CASLGVTGELFF
NA TRBJ2-6 TRBD1 TRBV19 TGTGCCAGTAGTATAGGAGGGGGCGCAGACTCTGGGGCCAACGTCCTGACTTTC CASSIGGGADSGANVLTF
NA TRBJ1-1 NA TRBV3-1/TRBV3-2 TGTGCCAGCAGCCACTTTGGGGGAGGGTACCCTGAAGCTTTCTTT CASSHFGGGYPEAFF
NA TRBJ2-3 TRBD2 TRBV2 TGTGCCAGCAGCAGTCTAGCGGGCACAGATACGCAGTATTTT CASSSLAGTDTQYF
NA TRBJ1-1 NA TRBV25-1 TGTGCCAGCAGGGGCGGGGAAACTGAAGCTTTCTTT CASRGGETEAFF
many TRBJ1-2 TRBD1 TRBV5-4 TGTGCCAGCAGCTTGGCCGCGGGACAGGGGGGCGGCTACACCTTC CASSLAAGQGGGYTF
NA TRBJ2-6 TRBD1 TRBV7-8 TGTGCCAGCAGCTTAAGGGACAGGGTAAACGCTGGGGCCAACGTCCTGACTTTC CASSLRDRVNAGANVLTF
NA TRBJ1-1 NA TRBV18 TGTGCCAGCTCACCGTCTAGGGAGACTGAAGCTTTCTTT CASSPSRETEAFF